The text below deals with one T cell receptor beta chain. Its antigen is undetermined. V was clipped by 0 bases and J by 6 bases, with 4 bases between them. CDR1 is KGHSH and CDR2 is LQKENI in the germline V gene. The CDR3 has 12 residues. Notes on the study in general: The TCR gene usage of tumor memory CD4+ T cells clustered together with blood and lymph node memory CD4+ cells and with lymph node naive CD4+ cells. Tumor Treg TCRs overlapped most with tumor naive CD4+ cells.

From the 5' RACE reads, TCRdb called clonotypes with MiXCR, one entry per CDR3 protein. The sample holds roughly 8,400 distinct CDR3 sequences; roughly 60% are singletons and the top ten take roughly 6.2%. Memory CD4+ T cells were sorted as CD4+CD45RO+CD25- cells. The chain couples TRBV18 to TRBJ2-3; D is uncertain. This TCR came from a female donor with breast cancer. Material: tumor-infiltrating memory CD4+ T cells sorted from the breast tumor. The subset: memory CD4+ T cells, CD4+CD45RO+CD25-. CDR3 sequence (DNA): TGTGCCAGCTCACCACCAGGGGATACGCAGTATTTT. Residues: CASSPPGDTQYF.